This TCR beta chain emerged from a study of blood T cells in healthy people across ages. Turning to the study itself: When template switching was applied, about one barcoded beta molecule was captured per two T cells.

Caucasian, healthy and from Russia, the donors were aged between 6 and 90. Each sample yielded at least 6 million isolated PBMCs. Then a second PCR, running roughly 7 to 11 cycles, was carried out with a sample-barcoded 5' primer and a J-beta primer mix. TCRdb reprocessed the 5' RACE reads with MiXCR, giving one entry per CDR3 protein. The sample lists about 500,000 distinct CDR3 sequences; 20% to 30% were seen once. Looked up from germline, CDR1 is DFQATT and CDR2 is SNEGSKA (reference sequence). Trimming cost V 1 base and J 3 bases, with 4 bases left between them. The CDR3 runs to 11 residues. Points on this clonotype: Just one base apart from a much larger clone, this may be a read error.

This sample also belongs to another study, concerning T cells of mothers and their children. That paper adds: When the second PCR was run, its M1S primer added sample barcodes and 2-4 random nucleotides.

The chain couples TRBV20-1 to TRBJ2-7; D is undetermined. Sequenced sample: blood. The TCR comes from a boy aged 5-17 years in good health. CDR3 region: CSARGVYEQYF. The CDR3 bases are TGCAGTGCTAGAGGGGTCTACGAGCAGTACTTC.